The 30 T cell receptor beta chains listed next were all sequenced from one sample in a study of human T cells and chemical hapten exposure. Treatment given: therapeutic diphenylcyclopropenone sensitization with weekly scalp DPC. Individual cDNA molecules each carried unique molecular identifiers attached by the library. TCRdb processed the reads anew with MiXCR; each CDR3 protein has one entry. Of hundreds of distinct CDR3 sequences in the sample, roughly 70% were seen once. The sample in question was whole blood, obtained before DPC sensitization or 2, 6, or about 24 weeks after (not recorded which). Source of these receptors: an adult with alopecia areata. Some clones in this sample may be carry-over from other donors' samples. This table probably holds off-target reads from a library built for another chain.

This chain uses TRBV2 with TRBJ2-7, with D maybe TRBD1 (5 bases). Trimming took 7 bases from V and 0 from J, leaving 13 bases between them. Germline V gives CDR1 SNHLY, CDR2 FYNNEI. This CDR3 has 14 residues. The CDR3, as DNA: TGTGCCAGCAAGGAGACAGCCTCCTCCTACGAGCAGTACTTC. Translating it yields CASKETASSYEQYF.

This clonotype appeared a single time. The genes are TRBV11-3 and TRBJ2-1; D call uncertain. The germline CDR1 and CDR2 sequences are SGHNT and YENEEA. CDR3 size: 14 residues. Trimming cost V 3 bases and J 6 bases, with 12 bases left between them. In nucleotides, the CDR3 is TGTGCCAGCAGCTTTCAGTCAGGAGCCAATGAGCAGTTCTTC. Protein product: CASSFQSGANEQFF.

The rearrangement uses TRBV7-2 and TRBJ2-1; D ambiguous. V was shortened by 4 bases and J by 4 bases, with 11 bases between the two germline ends. Germline values: CDR1 SGHTA, CDR2 FQGNSA. The CDR3 covers 14 residues. CDR3 DNA: TGTGCCAGCAGCTCCGGCAGTTCATACAATGAGCAGTTCTTC. Its protein product is CASSSGSSYNEQFF.

The chain recombines TRBV4-1 with TRBJ2-7, with TRBD1 as a possible D gene (5 bases). V dropped 1 base and J dropped 3 bases, with 10 bases sitting between them. The CDR3 length is 14 residues. Germline lookup yields CDR1 MGHRA and CDR2 YSYEKL. CDR3 in amino acids: CASSQGPGIYEQYF. CDR3 DNA sequence: TGCGCCAGCAGCCAAGGCCCAGGGATCTACGAGCAGTACTTC.

This chain joins TRBV9 and TRBJ2-1; D possibly corresponds to TRBD2 (5 bases). CDR1 SGDLS and CDR2 YYNGEE come from the germline V gene. V lost 0 bases and J 9 bases, leaving 13 bases between the germline ends. The CDR3 extends over 14 amino acids. The CDR3 is CASSVGELVVEQFF. CDR3 nucleotide sequence: TGTGCCAGCAGCGTAGGAGAACTAGTAGTTGAGCAGTTCTTC. Full variable domain (outside the CDR3, taken from reference TRBV9 and TRBJ2-1): DSGVTQTPKHLITATGQRVTLRCSPRSGDLSVYWYQQSLDQGLQFLIQYYNGEERAKGNILERFSAQQFPDLHSELNLSSLELGDSALYFCASSVGELVVEQFFGPGTRLTVL.

V is TRBV6-6 and J is TRBJ1-5, with 8 bases fitting TRBD1. CDR1 and CDR2 from the germline V gene are MNHNY and SVGAGI (reference sequence). The CDR3 is 16 amino acids. With 4 bases clipped from V and 3 bases from J, the junction kept 8 bases outside the gene matches. In nucleotides, the CDR3 is TGTGCCAGCAGTTCCGACGAGACAGGGGCCAATCAGCCCCAGCATTTT. Translation: CASSSDETGANQPQHF.

The chain uses TRBV2 and TRBJ2-7, with 9 bases that match TRBD1. Germline assignment: CDR1 SNHLY and CDR2 FYNNEI. V lost 5 bases to trimming and J lost 0 bases; unmatched junction nucleotides: 5. The CDR3 runs 15 residues. CDR3 protein: CASSLQGAGSYEQYF. In DNA form, the CDR3 reads TGTGCCAGCAGTTTACAGGGGGCTGGCTCCTACGAGCAGTACTTC.

This clonotype showed up just once. The chain couples TRBV3-1 to TRBJ2-3, with D unresolved. This CDR3 has 13 amino acids. Trimming removed 4 bases from V and 6 bases from J, with 11 bases in between. Germline V lookup: CDR1 LGHDT, CDR2 YNNKEL (reference sequence). In nucleotides, the CDR3 is TGTGCCAGCAGCCCTCCCCATGTGGATACGCAGTATTTT. Its translation: CASSPPHVDTQYF.

The chain carries TRBV20-1 and TRBJ2-2, with 7 bases lining up with TRBD2. After removal of 0 bases from V and 2 bases from J, the junction contained 6 bases not matched to a gene. CDR1 and CDR2 from the germline V gene are DFQATT and SNEGSKA (reference sequence). The CDR3 totals 16 residues. CDR3 in DNA: TGCAGTGCTAGAGATCCGGGACTACCCAACACCGGGGAGCTGTTTTTT. This translates into CSARDPGLPNTGELFF.

The chain combines TRBV4-1 with TRBJ2-5; 7 bases fit TRBD2. J was trimmed by 1 base and V by 3 bases; bases with no gene match: 2. The CDR3 totals 14 residues. Germline V gene sequence: CDR1 MGHRA, CDR2 YSYEKL. The DNA for the CDR3 is TGCGCCAGCAGCCAGCGGGAGTCCCAAGAGACCCAGTACTTC. Its protein product is CASSQRESQETQYF.

The V gene is TRBV20-1, the J gene TRBJ1-3; maybe TRBD1 (5 bases). Trimming cost V 2 bases and J 2 bases, with 7 bases left between them. The length of the CDR3 is 13 residues. Germline V gives CDR1 DFQATT, CDR2 SNEGSKA (reference sequence). CDR3 protein: CSARIGAGNTIYF. CDR3 sequence (DNA): TGCAGTGCTAGAATAGGGGCTGGAAACACCATATATTTT.

The V and J genes are TRBV20-1 and TRBJ2-2; maybe TRBD1 (8 bases). The CDR3 spans 14 residues. Trimming removed 3 bases from V and 4 bases from J, with 12 bases in between. The germline CDR1 and CDR2 sequences are DFQATT and SNEGSKA (reference sequence). CDR3 region: CSARTGEGTGELFF. The CDR3 DNA is TGCAGTGCTAGGACAGGGGAGGGCACCGGGGAGCTGTTTTTT.

The gene calls are TRBV3-1 and TRBJ2-5; the match to TRBD1 covers 10 bases. Germline V gene data show CDR1 as LGHDT and CDR2 as YNNKEL (reference sequence). The CDR3 extends over 15 amino acids. Trimming took 2 bases from V and 3 from J; bases not matched to a gene: 3. The CDR3 region is CASSQTGTGEETQYF. The CDR3 DNA is TGTGCCAGCAGCCAAACAGGGACAGGGGAAGAGACCCAGTACTTC.

V gene TRBV12-3 or TRBV12-4 combines with J gene TRBJ2-3; 7 bases agree with TRBD1. Trimming took 6 bases from V and 3 from J; bases not matched to a gene: 12. The CDR3 extends over 16 amino acids. The CDR3, as DNA: TGTGCCAGCAGGGGAAGGGGGCGGTCAGGAACAGATACGCAGTATTTT. It specifies CASRGRGRSGTDTQYF.

This chain joins TRBV4-1 and TRBJ2-1; 8 nucleotides match TRBD2. Germline CDR1 and CDR2: MGHRA and YSYEKL. V was pared by 1 base and J by 14 bases, with 22 bases of the junction left unmatched. The CDR3 is 18 amino acids. The CDR3 DNA sequence: TGCGCCAGCAGCCAAGCTCAAGTGGGGAGCGGGAGACGCCCAGCTGAGTTCTTC. As protein: CASSQAQVGSGRRPAEFF.

The gene calls are TRBV5-5 and TRBJ1-6; D gene uncertain. The germline CDR1 and CDR2 sequences are SGHKS and YYEKEE (reference sequence). Trimming cost V 4 bases and J 8 bases, with 10 bases left between them. CDR3 length: 13 residues. CDR3 bases: TGTGCCAGCAGCCCGGACGGGCATTCACCCCTCCACTTT. Translation gives CASSPDGHSPLHF.

This clonotype was seen only a few times. V usage is TRBV7-8 and J usage is TRBJ1-5; D uncertain. Germline V gene lookup returns CDR1 SGHVS and CDR2 FQNEAQ. The ends were cut back, 1 base at V and 2 bases at J, with 9 bases in the middle. The CDR3 length is 15 residues. CDR3 sequence: CASSLDGKGNQPQHF. The CDR3 nucleotides are TGTGCCAGCAGCTTAGATGGGAAGGGCAATCAGCCCCAGCATTTT. Looking up the rest from reference TRBV7-8 and TRBJ1-5 gives the full variable domain: GAGVSQSPRYKVAKRGQDVALRCDPISGHVSLFWYQQALGQGPEFLTYFQNEAQLDKSGLPSDRFFAERPEGSVSTLKIQRTQQEDSAVYLCASSLDGKGNQPQHFGDGTRLSIL.

The chain employs TRBV18 and TRBJ1-3; D is possibly TRBD1 (6 bases). The germline gives CDR1 KGHSH, CDR2 LQKENI. V was shortened by 3 bases and J by 0 bases, with 15 bases between the two germline ends. The CDR3 contains 17 residues. CDR3 sequence: CASSPYEGVPSGNTIYF. The CDR3 DNA reads as TGTGCCAGCTCACCTTATGAGGGGGTCCCCTCTGGAAACACCATATATTTT.

This chain connects TRBV9 to TRBJ2-2, with D maybe TRBD1 (5 bases). The CDR3 sequence is 14 residues long. Trimming removed 4 bases at V and 7 bases at J, with 14 bases between. The germline V gene has CDR1 SGDLS and CDR2 YYNGEE. CDR3 DNA sequence: TGTGCCAGCAGCTTACTTCAGGGTTACGGGGAGCTGTTTTTT. Protein product: CASSLLQGYGELFF.

This chain links TRBV11-2 with TRBJ2-5, with 7 bases aligning to TRBD1. This CDR3 comprises 15 residues. In germline, CDR1 is SGHAT, CDR2 FQNNGV. Trimming cost V 1 base and J 5 bases; bases outside gene matches: 7. The CDR3 loop is CASSLGDRDVETQYF. The CDR3 DNA is TGTGCCAGCAGCTTAGGAGACAGGGACGTCGAGACCCAGTACTTC.

This clonotype was detected only a few times. The chain has TRBV20-1 and TRBJ2-1; 9 bases align to TRBD2. J gave up 7 bases and V 4 bases, and 8 bases lay outside the gene matches. Germline V lookup: CDR1 DFQATT, CDR2 SNEGSKA (reference sequence). CDR3 size: 14 residues. The DNA of the CDR3 is TGCAGTGCTAAGGGTTCTAGCGGGATGAATGAGCAGTTCTTC. Protein sequence: CSAKGSSGMNEQFF.

V gene TRBV10-3 combines with J gene TRBJ1-1; a possible D gene is TRBD1 (5 bases). Germline CDR1 reads ENHRY; CDR2 reads SYGVKD. The V gene lost 2 bases and the J gene lost 4 bases, with 17 bases spanning the gap. This CDR3 has 16 residues. The DNA of the CDR3 is TGTGCCATCAGTGAGACCGGGACCCGGAGGGCCACTGAAGCTTTCTTT. Its protein is CAISETGTRRATEAFF.

This chain uses TRBV7-9 with TRBJ2-3, with no clear D. Trimming shortened V by 2 bases and J by 5 bases, and 5 bases separated the two germline ends. Germline values: CDR1 SEHNR, CDR2 FQNEAQ (reference sequence). The CDR3 extends over 12 amino acids. The CDR3 DNA follows: TGTGCCAGCAGCTTATGGGAAGATACGCAGTATTTT. As protein: CASSLWEDTQYF.

V gene TRBV7-2 combines with J gene TRBJ1-6; unclear D gene. Germline V lookup: CDR1 SGHTA, CDR2 FQGNSA. The CDR3 loop spans 14 amino acids. The V and J ends lost 0 bases and 7 bases respectively, with 7 bases between them. The CDR3 loop is CASSLAGPNSPLHF. The DNA of the CDR3 is TGTGCCAGCAGCTTAGCAGGGCCCAATTCACCCCTCCACTTT. Full variable domain (missing parts from reference TRBV7-2 and TRBJ1-6): GAGVSQSPSNKVTEKGKDVELRCDPISGHTALYWYRQSLGQGLEFLIYFQGNSAPDKSGLPSDRFSAERTGGSVSTLTIQRTQQEDSAVYLCASSLAGPNSPLHFGNGTRLTVT.

The J gene is TRBJ2-7, the V gene TRBV18, with unresolved D. From germline, CDR1 is KGHSH and CDR2 LQKENI. The CDR3 runs 14 residues. The V end lost 1 base, the J end lost 7 bases, and 14 bases lay between the germline ends. The CDR3 here is CASSPLDVMGEQYF. CDR3 DNA sequence: TGTGCCAGCTCACCACTAGATGTAATGGGTGAGCAGTACTTC. Together with reference TRBV18 and TRBJ2-7, the CDR3 gives the full variable domain: NAGVMQNPRHLVRRRGQEARLRCSPMKGHSHVYWYRQLPEEGLKFMVYLQKENIIDESGMPKERFSAEFPKEGPSILRIQQVVRGDSAAYFCASSPLDVMGEQYFGPGTRLTVT.

This clonotype is termed hyperexpanded. The rearrangement links TRBV28 to TRBJ2-7; 8 bases are a match to TRBD2. CDR1 and CDR2 (germline): MDHEN, SYDVKM. After removal of 6 bases from V and 0 bases from J, the junction contained 4 bases not matched to a gene. CDR3 length: 14 residues. The CDR3: CASRPGTSSYEQYF. The DNA of the CDR3 is TGTGCCAGCAGGCCGGGGACTAGCTCCTACGAGCAGTACTTC. The full variable domain, rest sourced from reference TRBV28 and TRBJ2-7, is DVKVTQSSRYLVKRTGEKVFLECVQDMDHENMFWYRQDPGLGLRLIYFSYDVKMKEKGDIPEGYSVSREKKERFSLILESASTNQTSMYLCASRPGTSSYEQYFGPGTRLTVT.

This clonotype was counted once. This chain uses TRBV12-3 or TRBV12-4 with TRBJ2-2, with D hard to call. Trimming removed 3 bases at V and 4 bases at J, with 6 bases between. The CDR3 runs to 13 residues. CDR3 region: CASSFYSTGELFF. CDR3 bases: TGTGCCAGCAGTTTTTACAGCACCGGGGAGCTGTTTTTT.

This clonotype was seen only a few times. The V and J genes are TRBV28 and TRBJ1-1; TRBD1 might be the D (6 bases). This CDR3 is 14 amino acids long. Trimming took off 6 bases at V and 0 bases at J, with 11 bases between the two ends. Germline V gives CDR1 MDHEN, CDR2 SYDVKM. The CDR3 protein is CASRGAYMNTEAFF. The CDR3 nucleotides read TGTGCCAGCAGGGGGGCCTACATGAACACTGAAGCTTTCTTT.

Here the CDR3 reads CASSLRTSGSSYEQYF. DNA for the CDR3: TGTGCCAGCAGCTTACGGACTAGCGGGAGCTCCTACGAGCAGTACTTC. The chain is built from TRBV7-9 and TRBJ2-7, with TRBD2 identical over 13 bases. Germline V gene lookup returns CDR1 SEHNR and CDR2 FQNEAQ (reference sequence). The CDR3 length is 16 residues. With 2 bases clipped from V and 0 bases from J, the junction kept 1 base outside the gene matches.

The rearrangement uses TRBV30 and TRBJ1-1; D is perhaps TRBD1 (5 bases). Trimming removed 7 bases from V and 2 bases from J, with 14 bases in between. Per germline, CDR1 GTSNPN and CDR2 SVGIG (reference sequence). The CDR3 sequence is 13 residues long. In nucleotides, the CDR3 is TGTGCCTCTCCGGGGGAGGGCAACACTGAAGCTTTCTTT. Amino acid sequence: CASPGEGNTEAFF.